This TCR beta chain was profiled in a study of T cells expressing NK-cell markers. Study-level information: Cells sorted as CD3+CD56+NKG2C+, CD3+CD56+NKG2C- and CD3+CD56-NKG2C+ T cells supplied the TCR beta repertoires.

CDR3 length: 15 amino acids. Germline V CDR1 and CDR2: MRHNA, SNTAGT. Libraries used 5'RACE template switching adding universal primer site and UMIs. TCRdb processed the 5' RACE reads again and assigns one entry to each CDR3 protein, with no DNA. The sample table sets out roughly 160,000 distinct CDR3 sequences. The sequence came from a man aged 18-69 years in good health. Sequencing used blood T cells: a sorted CD56 or NKG2C T cell subset, CD4+ or CD8+ T cells, or bulk PBMC T cells (not recorded which). The J gene is TRBJ1-1, the V gene TRBV6-4; TCRdb calls TRBD1, which cannot be checked without DNA. CDR3 sequence: CASSDGRSGGDGAFF.